Here is one TCR beta chain with its context. These data are taken from a study of cytomegalovirus exposure and HLA in healthy donors. The study ran its PCR with 60 Vbeta and 13 Jbeta primers. Clones were read by immunoSEQ multiplex PCR, and TCRdb kept only the in-frame ones, dropping some. This repertoire includes 90,000 to 130,000 clones. V dropped 5 bases and J dropped 5; count of bases not matched to a gene: 12. CDR3 size: 16 residues. Germline CDR1 and CDR2: MNHNY and SVGAGI (reference sequence). Input material: PBMCs. The V gene is TRBV6-6, the J gene TRBJ2-5, with 9 positions matching TRBD2. The source is a man aged 35-49 years in good health and CMV-seropositive. The CDR3 spells CASSRGIAGDGETQYF. The CDR3 nucleotides read TGTGCCAGCAGTCGGGGGATAGCGGGAGATGGGGAGACCCAGTACTTC.